The next 27 T cell receptor beta chains were all read from a single sample in a study of cytomegalovirus exposure and HLA in healthy donors. With 60 Vbeta and 13 Jbeta primers, the PCR was carried out. Assay used: immunoSEQ multiplex PCR; TCRdb lists only in-frame clones, some missing. The table records roughly 170,000 clones, 70% to 85% of them present only once. The material sequenced was PBMCs. Receptors originate from a woman aged 25 to 45 in good health and CMV-seropositive.

The table lists this clone with a few counts. The V call is TRBV5-4, the J call TRBJ2-5; the match to TRBD1 covers 7 bases. The length of the CDR3 is 16 residues. Germline trimming cut 4 bases from V and 1 base from J; bases unmatched to any gene: 10. CDR1 and CDR2 (germline): SGHNT, YYREEE (reference sequence). CDR3 amino acids: CASSPQGNRGQETQYF. Here the CDR3 DNA reads TGTGCCAGCAGCCCCCAAGGGAACAGGGGCCAAGAGACCCAGTACTTC.

The chain carries TRBV18 and TRBJ2-5; D gene uncertain. The CDR3 is 15 amino acids. Germline V gene lookup returns CDR1 KGHSH and CDR2 LQKENI. With 3 bases removed from V and 2 bases from J, the gap between germline ends came to 13 bases. The CDR3 coding sequence is TGTGCCAGCTCACCGGGCAGTTATGGGCAAGAGACCCAGTACTTC. As protein: CASSPGSYGQETQYF.

The rearrangement links TRBV6-5 to TRBJ1-1; D not resolved. Germline loops: CDR1 MNHEY, CDR2 SVGAGI. The V end lost 0 bases, the J end lost 1 base, and 6 bases lay between the germline ends. There are 14 residues in the CDR3. CDR3 region: CASSYSARNTEAFF. In DNA form, the CDR3 reads TGTGCCAGCAGTTACTCTGCCAGGAACACTGAAGCTTTCTTT.

The rearrangement links TRBV15 to TRBJ1-5; 8 nucleotides align to TRBD1. The CDR3 runs 19 residues. Germline CDR1 reads LNHNV; CDR2 reads YYDKDF (reference sequence). J lost 0 bases, V lost 1 base, and 11 bases had no gene match. The CDR3 is CATSRVDDRGNYSNQPQHF. CDR3 DNA: TGTGCCACCAGCAGAGTGGATGACAGGGGCAATTATAGCAATCAGCCCCAGCATTTT.

This chain connects TRBV5-8 to TRBJ2-3; D is unresolved. The CDR3 consists of 17 residues. V lost 3 bases, J lost 0 bases, and 17 bases lay in between. The germline V gene encodes CDR1 SGHTS and CDR2 YDEGEE. CDR3 DNA sequence: TGTGCCAGCAGCTCCCGCATCAGTCACCCAAGCACAGATACGCAGTATTTT. It codes for CASSSRISHPSTDTQYF.

The genes are TRBV5-6 and TRBJ2-1, with TRBD2 as a possible D gene (6 bases). The germline V gene has CDR1 SGHDT and CDR2 YYEEEE. The CDR3 covers 11 residues. The V gene lost 10 bases and the J gene lost 8 bases, with 13 bases spanning the gap. The CDR3 DNA reads TGTGCCTCCCTGGGGGGTGATGAGCAGTTCTTC. Amino acids: CASLGGDEQFF.

The gene calls are TRBV11-2 and TRBJ2-7; the D is unclear. In germline, CDR1 is SGHAT, CDR2 FQNNGV. Trimming took off 5 bases at V and 3 bases at J, with 5 bases between the two ends. The CDR3 runs 11 residues. For the CDR3, the DNA is TGTGCCAGCAGCCGTATCTACGAGCAGTACTTC. Translation: CASSRIYEQYF. Filled out from reference TRBV11-2 and TRBJ2-7, the complete variable domain reads EAGVAQSPRYKIIEKRQSVAFWCNPISGHATLYWYQQILGQGPKLLIQFQNNGVVDDSQLPKDRFSAERLKGVDSTLKIQPAKLEDSAVYLCASSRIYEQYFGPGTRLTVT.

The chain recombines TRBV14 with TRBJ1-3; D gene uncertain. The germline gives CDR1 SGHDN, CDR2 FVKESK. The CDR3 totals 12 residues. Deletions cut 3 bases from V and 7 bases from J, with 7 bases between. The CDR3 reads CASSQARNTIYF. Written as DNA, the CDR3 is TGTGCCAGCAGCCAGGCCAGGAACACCATATATTTT.

This clone was observed a few times. The gene calls are TRBV25-1 and TRBJ1-1, with 11 bases matching TRBD1. The V gene end was trimmed by 5 bases and the J gene end by 9 bases; junction bases not matched to a gene: 8. From germline, CDR1 is MGHDK and CDR2 SYGVNS. The CDR3 is 14 residues long. CDR3 sequence: CASSTGQGVTKAFF. Here the CDR3 DNA reads TGTGCCAGCAGTACGGGACAGGGGGTAACAAAAGCTTTCTTT.

The J gene is TRBJ2-2, the V gene TRBV4-3, with D maybe TRBD1 (6 bases). CDR1 and CDR2 from the germline V gene are LGHNA and YSLEER. The CDR3 covers 16 residues. V lost 4 bases and J 6 bases, leaving 18 bases between the germline ends. The CDR3 protein is CASSLTRTADAGELFF. The DNA of the CDR3 is TGCGCCAGCAGCCTCACCAGGACAGCCGACGCCGGGGAGCTGTTTTTT.

The genes are TRBV11-3 and TRBJ2-3, with 8 bases lining up with TRBD2. V shed 2 bases and J 3 bases; nucleotides not matched to a gene: 7. The CDR3 loop spans 16 amino acids. In germline, CDR1 is SGHNT, CDR2 YENEEA. The CDR3, as DNA: TGTGCCAGCAGCTTATCGGGAGGGGTCGTAACAGATACGCAGTATTTT. The encoded protein is CASSLSGGVVTDTQYF.

V usage is TRBV23-1 and J usage is TRBJ1-1; D is undetermined. TRBV23-1 is an open reading frame, and its role is uncertain. The CDR3 is made up of 11 amino acids. The V gene lost 10 bases and the J gene lost 6 bases, with 12 bases spanning the gap. In nucleotides, the CDR3 is TGCGCCACGGTGGAGTCGGCTGAAGCTTTCTTT. This sequence encodes CATVESAEAFF.

J is TRBJ2-7 and V is TRBV5-4, with a tentative D call TRBD2 (5 bases). CDR1 and CDR2 (germline): SGHNT, YYREEE (reference sequence). The CDR3 spans 14 residues. Trimming cost V 0 bases and J 3 bases, with 10 bases left between them. CDR3 sequence: CASSLGSEVYEQYF. The CDR3 DNA sequence: TGTGCCAGCAGCTTGGGATCGGAGGTCTACGAGCAGTACTTC. The full variable domain, rest sourced from reference TRBV5-4 and TRBJ2-7, is ETGVTQSPTHLIKTRGQQVTLRCSSQSGHNTVSWYQQALGQGPQFIFQYYREEENGRGNFPPRFSGLQFPNYSSELNVNALELDDSALYLCASSLGSEVYEQYFGPGTRLTVT.

The genes are TRBV7-9 and TRBJ2-7; 11 bases fit TRBD1. Germline lookup yields CDR1 SEHNR and CDR2 FQNEAQ (reference sequence). CDR3 length: 16 residues. V lost 5 bases to trimming and J lost 0 bases; unmatched junction nucleotides: 6. The CDR3 bases are TGTGCCAGCAGCGAGGGACAGGGGGTTTCCTCCTACGAGCAGTACTTC. Residues: CASSEGQGVSSYEQYF. Full variable domain (missing parts from reference TRBV7-9 and TRBJ2-7): DTGVSQNPRHKITKRGQNVTFRCDPISEHNRLYWYRQTLGQGPEFLTYFQNEAQLEKSRLLSDRFSAERPKGSFSTLEIQRTEQGDSAMYLCASSEGQGVSSYEQYFGPGTRLTVT.

The gene calls are TRBV7-9 and TRBJ2-1, with 7 bases aligning to TRBD2. The germline gives CDR1 SEHNR, CDR2 FQNEAQ (reference sequence). V shed 9 bases, J shed 4 bases, and the junction held 6 bases outside the gene matches. This CDR3 is 13 amino acids long. In DNA form, the CDR3 reads TGTGCCAGTAAAAAGCGGGATTACAATGAGCAGTTCTTC. Translating it yields CASKKRDYNEQFF.

The chain couples TRBV28 to TRBJ1-5, with TRBD1 as a possible D gene (5 bases). The CDR3 sequence is 15 residues long. CDR1 is MDHEN and CDR2 is SYDVKM in the germline V gene. With 6 bases removed from V and 2 bases from J, the gap between germline ends came to 14 bases. CDR3 bases: TGTGCCAGCAGCCGGGGGAGAGGGCGCAATCAGCCCCAGCATTTT. This gives the protein CASSRGRGRNQPQHF.

The V gene is TRBV28, the J gene TRBJ2-7; 11 bases align to TRBD2. This CDR3 is 14 amino acids long. Germline V CDR1 and CDR2: MDHEN, SYDVKM. V trimming: 5 bases; J trimming: 6 bases; junction bases outside the gene matches: 6. The CDR3 region is CASSILAGAGEQYF. The CDR3, as DNA: TGTGCCAGCAGTATACTAGCGGGAGCTGGCGAGCAGTACTTC.

This chain links TRBV6-4 with TRBJ2-3, with TRBD2 matching 9 bases. This CDR3 region has 17 residues. Germline V lookup: CDR1 MRHNA, CDR2 SNTAGT. V gave up 5 bases and J gave up 4 bases; unmatched junction bases: 13. The CDR3 region is CASSRSYSGSGSDTQYF. In nucleotides, the CDR3 is TGTGCCAGCAGTCGATCATATAGCGGGAGTGGTTCAGATACGCAGTATTTT.

The chain combines TRBV28 with TRBJ2-7; the match to TRBD2 covers 10 bases. The CDR3 is 15 residues long. The trim removed 6 bases at V and 5 bases at J, leaving 10 bases unmatched. Germline values: CDR1 MDHEN, CDR2 SYDVKM. The CDR3 DNA is TGTGCCAGCAGGCCTCCGGGACTAGCGCAAGACGAGCAGTACTTC. Translation gives CASRPPGLAQDEQYF.

The rearrangement links TRBV18 to TRBJ2-3, with D perhaps matching TRBD2 (6 bases). The V end lost 1 base, the J end lost 9 bases, and 20 bases lay between the germline ends. Germline lookup yields CDR1 KGHSH and CDR2 LQKENI. The CDR3 runs 16 residues. CDR3 loop: CASSPQASESPGTQYF. Written as DNA, the CDR3 is TGTGCCAGCTCACCACAAGCTAGCGAGAGCCCCGGGACGCAGTATTTT.

The gene calls are TRBV19 and TRBJ2-2; 9 bases are shared with TRBD1. The trim removed 3 bases at V and 4 bases at J, leaving 12 bases unmatched. CDR3 size: 18 residues. Germline V gene data show CDR1 as LNHDA and CDR2 as SQIVND (reference sequence). CDR3 residues: CASSIRPTGQGITGELFF. The CDR3 DNA reads as TGTGCCAGTAGTATTAGGCCGACGGGACAGGGTATCACCGGGGAGCTGTTTTTT. The full variable domain, rest sourced from reference TRBV19 and TRBJ2-2, is DGGITQSPKYLFRKEGQNVTLSCEQNLNHDAMYWYRQDPGQGLRLIYYSQIVNDFQKGDIAEGYSVSREKKESFPLTVTSAQKNPTAFYLCASSIRPTGQGITGELFFGEGSRLTVL.

The V and J genes are TRBV25-1 and TRBJ2-5; D may be TRBD1 (6 bases). The germline V gene encodes CDR1 MGHDK and CDR2 SYGVNS. V was trimmed by 2 bases and J by 5 bases, leaving 12 bases between them. The CDR3 has 14 amino acids. The chain's CDR3 is CASSEDEGEETQYF. CDR3 bases: TGTGCCAGCAGTGAAGATGAGGGGGAGGAGACCCAGTACTTC. The entire variable domain, with the rest obtained from reference TRBV25-1 and TRBJ2-5, is as follows: EADIYQTPRYLVIGTGKKITLECSQTMGHDKMYWYQQDPGMELHLIHYSYGVNSTEKGDLSSESTVSRIRTEHFPLTLESARPSHTSQYLCASSEDEGEETQYFGPGTRLLVL.

V usage is TRBV4-3 and J usage is TRBJ2-7, with D possibly being TRBD1 (7 bases). V was cut by 2 bases and J by 3 bases, with 8 bases left in between. The CDR3 length is 13 residues. From germline, CDR1 is LGHNA and CDR2 YSLEER. CDR3 DNA: TGCGCCAGCAGCCAACAGGGGGGCTACGAGCAGTACTTC. Protein: CASSQQGGYEQYF.

V usage is TRBV28 and J usage is TRBJ1-2; 9 bases map to TRBD1. Losses at the gene ends were 2 bases for V and 4 bases for J; bases not matched to a gene: 5. CDR3 length: 15 amino acids. The V gene's germline CDR1 is MDHEN and CDR2 SYDVKM. This chain's CDR3 is CASSLGDRAFYGYTF. The CDR3 DNA is TGTGCCAGCAGTTTAGGGGACAGGGCTTTCTATGGCTACACCTTC.

This chain joins TRBV6-1 and TRBJ2-3, with 10 nucleotides matching TRBD1. The junction had 7 bases not matched to a gene; V was cut back by 8 bases and J by 2 bases. From germline, CDR1 is MNHNS and CDR2 SASEGT. The CDR3 runs to 15 residues. Here the CDR3 reads CASSRGTGDTDTQYF. In DNA, the CDR3 is TGTGCCAGCTCCCGGGGGACAGGGGACACAGATACGCAGTATTTT.

The rearrangement links TRBV11-2 to TRBJ2-7; the match to TRBD2 covers 13 bases. Losses at the gene ends were 8 bases for V and 6 bases for J; bases not matched to a gene: 7. This CDR3 is 14 amino acids long. From germline, CDR1 is SGHAT and CDR2 FQNNGV. In DNA, the CDR3 is TGTGCCAGCCTAGGGACTAGCGGGATGGTCGAGCAGTACTTC. As protein: CASLGTSGMVEQYF. The whole variable domain, filled in from reference TRBV11-2 and TRBJ2-7, reads EAGVAQSPRYKIIEKRQSVAFWCNPISGHATLYWYQQILGQGPKLLIQFQNNGVVDDSQLPKDRFSAERLKGVDSTLKIQPAKLEDSAVYLCASLGTSGMVEQYFGPGTRLTVT.

The gene calls are TRBV6-5 and TRBJ1-1; D gene uncertain. V lost 0 bases and J lost 2, with 7 bases in between. CDR1 and CDR2 from the germline V gene are MNHEY and SVGAGI. This CDR3 region has 14 residues. In DNA, the CDR3 is TGTGCCAGCAGTTACTCGTTCAGAAACACTGAAGCTTTCTTT. Translation: CASSYSFRNTEAFF.